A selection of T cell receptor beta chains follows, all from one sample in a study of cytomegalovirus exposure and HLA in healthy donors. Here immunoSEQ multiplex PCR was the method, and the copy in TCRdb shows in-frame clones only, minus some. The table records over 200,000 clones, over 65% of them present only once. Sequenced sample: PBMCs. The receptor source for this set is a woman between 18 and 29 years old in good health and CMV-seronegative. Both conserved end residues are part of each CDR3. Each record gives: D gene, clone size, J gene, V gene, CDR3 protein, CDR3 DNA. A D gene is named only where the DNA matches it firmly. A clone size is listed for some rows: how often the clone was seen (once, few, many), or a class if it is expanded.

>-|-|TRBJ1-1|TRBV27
CASSFGQRGNTEAFF
TGTGCCAGCAGTTTTGGACAGAGAGGGAACACTGAAGCTTTCTTT
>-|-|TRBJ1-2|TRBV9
CASSAPSSTGYGYTF
TGTGCCAGCAGCGCGCCCTCGAGTACAGGGTACGGCTACACCTTC
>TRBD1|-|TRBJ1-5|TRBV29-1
CSAQGVDSNQPQHF
TGCAGCGCACAGGGGGTAGATAGCAATCAGCCCCAGCATTTT
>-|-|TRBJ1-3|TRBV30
CAWISAYSGNTIYF
TGTGCCTGGATTAGCGCTTACTCTGGAAACACCATATATTTT
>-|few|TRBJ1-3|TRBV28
CASSLGLTGNTIYF
TGTGCCAGCAGCCTCGGTCTAACCGGAAACACCATATATTTT
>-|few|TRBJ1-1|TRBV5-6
CASSFEAGNTEAFF
TGTGCCAGCAGCTTCGAAGCGGGGAACACTGAAGCTTTCTTT
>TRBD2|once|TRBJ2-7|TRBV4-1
CASSQDRTSGSIKYEQYF
TGCGCCAGCAGCCAAGATCGAACTAGCGGGAGTATTAAGTACGAGCAGTACTTC
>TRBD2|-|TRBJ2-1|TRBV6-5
CASGLAGYNEQFF
TGTGCCAGTGGACTAGCGGGGTACAATGAGCAGTTCTTC
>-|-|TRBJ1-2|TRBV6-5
CASSSEGSALSGYTF
TGTGCCAGCAGTTCCGAGGGATCGGCCCTCTCAGGCTACACCTTC
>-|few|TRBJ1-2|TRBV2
CASSVGFGDGYTF
TGTGCCAGCAGTGTAGGGTTTGGTGATGGCTACACCTTC
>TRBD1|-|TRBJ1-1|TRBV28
CASTSRYYRGHDNTEAFF
TGTGCCAGCACCTCCCGATATTACAGGGGGCATGACAACACTGAAGCTTTCTTT